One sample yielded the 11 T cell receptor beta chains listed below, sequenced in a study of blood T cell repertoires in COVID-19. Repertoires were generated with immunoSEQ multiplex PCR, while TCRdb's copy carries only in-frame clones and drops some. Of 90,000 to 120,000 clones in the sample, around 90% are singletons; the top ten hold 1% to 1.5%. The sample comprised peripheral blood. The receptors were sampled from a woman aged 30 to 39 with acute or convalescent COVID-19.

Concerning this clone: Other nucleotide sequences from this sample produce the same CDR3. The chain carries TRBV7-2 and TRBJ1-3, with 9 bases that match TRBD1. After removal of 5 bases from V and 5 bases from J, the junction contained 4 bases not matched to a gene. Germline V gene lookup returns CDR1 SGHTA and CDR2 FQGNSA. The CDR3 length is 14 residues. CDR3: CASSLGTGRNTIYF. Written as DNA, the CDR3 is TGTGCCAGCAGCCTAGGGACAGGGAGAAACACCATATATTTT.

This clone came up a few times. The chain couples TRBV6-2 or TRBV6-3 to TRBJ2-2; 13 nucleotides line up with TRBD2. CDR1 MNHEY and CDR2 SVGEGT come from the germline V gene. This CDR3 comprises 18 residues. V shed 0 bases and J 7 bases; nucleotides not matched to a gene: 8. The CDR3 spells CASSYSKLAGGPGGELFF. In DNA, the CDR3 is TGTGCCAGCAGTTACTCGAAACTAGCGGGAGGGCCCGGCGGGGAGCTGTTTTTT.

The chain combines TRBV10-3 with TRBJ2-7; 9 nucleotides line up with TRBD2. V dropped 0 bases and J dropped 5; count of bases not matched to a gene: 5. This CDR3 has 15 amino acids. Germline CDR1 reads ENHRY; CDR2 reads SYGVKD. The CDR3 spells CAISESVAGVNEQYF. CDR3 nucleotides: TGTGCCATCAGTGAGTCGGTAGCGGGAGTAAACGAGCAGTACTTC.

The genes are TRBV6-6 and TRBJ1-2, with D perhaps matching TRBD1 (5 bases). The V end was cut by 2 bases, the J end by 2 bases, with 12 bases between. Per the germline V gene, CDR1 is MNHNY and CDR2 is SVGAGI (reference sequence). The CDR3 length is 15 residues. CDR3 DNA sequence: TGTGCCAGCAGTTACGTCAATGGGGGGAACTATGGCTACACCTTC. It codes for CASSYVNGGNYGYTF.

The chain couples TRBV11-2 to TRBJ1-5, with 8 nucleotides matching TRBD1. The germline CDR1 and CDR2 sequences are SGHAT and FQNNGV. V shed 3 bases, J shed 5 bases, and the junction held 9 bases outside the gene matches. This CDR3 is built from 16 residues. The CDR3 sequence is CASSFGGQGIDQPQHF. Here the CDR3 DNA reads TGTGCCAGCAGCTTCGGAGGACAGGGAATAGATCAGCCCCAGCATTTT.

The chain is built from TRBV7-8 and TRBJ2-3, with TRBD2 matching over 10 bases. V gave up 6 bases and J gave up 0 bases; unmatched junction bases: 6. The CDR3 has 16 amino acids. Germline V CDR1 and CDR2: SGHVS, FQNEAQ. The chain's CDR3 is CASSPSGGDSTDTQYF. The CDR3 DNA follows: TGTGCCAGCAGTCCGAGCGGGGGGGATAGCACAGATACGCAGTATTTT.

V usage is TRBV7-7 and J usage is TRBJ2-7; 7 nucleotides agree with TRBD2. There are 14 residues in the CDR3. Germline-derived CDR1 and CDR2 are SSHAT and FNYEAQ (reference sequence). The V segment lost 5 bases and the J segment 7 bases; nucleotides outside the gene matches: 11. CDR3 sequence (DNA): TGTGCCAGCAGCCCGGCCGGCTTGGGGGGGGAGCAGTACTTC. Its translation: CASSPAGLGGEQYF.

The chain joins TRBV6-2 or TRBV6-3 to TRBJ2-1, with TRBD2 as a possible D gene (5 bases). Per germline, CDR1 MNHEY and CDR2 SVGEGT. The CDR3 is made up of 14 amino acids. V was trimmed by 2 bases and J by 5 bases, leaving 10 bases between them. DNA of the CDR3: TGTGCCAGCAGTTACGTCCGGGGTAACAATGAGCAGTTCTTC. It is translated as CASSYVRGNNEQFF.

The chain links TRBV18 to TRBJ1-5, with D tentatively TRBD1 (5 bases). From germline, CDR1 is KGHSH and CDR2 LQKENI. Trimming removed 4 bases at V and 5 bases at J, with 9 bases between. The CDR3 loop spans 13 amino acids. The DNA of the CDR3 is TGTGCCAGCTCACTACAGGACGATCAGCCCCAGCATTTT. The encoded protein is CASSLQDDQPQHF.

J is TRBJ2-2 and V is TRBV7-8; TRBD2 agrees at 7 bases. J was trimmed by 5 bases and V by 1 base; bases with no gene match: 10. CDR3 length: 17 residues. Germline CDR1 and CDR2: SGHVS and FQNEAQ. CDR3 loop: CASSLVRGEGLTGELFF. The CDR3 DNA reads TGTGCCAGCAGCTTAGTACGAGGGGAGGGCCTTACCGGGGAGCTGTTTTTT.

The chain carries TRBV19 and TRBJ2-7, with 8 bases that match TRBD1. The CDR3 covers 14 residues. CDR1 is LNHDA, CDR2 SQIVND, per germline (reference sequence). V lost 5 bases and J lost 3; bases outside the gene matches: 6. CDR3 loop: CASSRQGTYYEQYF. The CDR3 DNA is TGTGCCAGTAGTCGACAGGGGACTTACTACGAGCAGTACTTC.